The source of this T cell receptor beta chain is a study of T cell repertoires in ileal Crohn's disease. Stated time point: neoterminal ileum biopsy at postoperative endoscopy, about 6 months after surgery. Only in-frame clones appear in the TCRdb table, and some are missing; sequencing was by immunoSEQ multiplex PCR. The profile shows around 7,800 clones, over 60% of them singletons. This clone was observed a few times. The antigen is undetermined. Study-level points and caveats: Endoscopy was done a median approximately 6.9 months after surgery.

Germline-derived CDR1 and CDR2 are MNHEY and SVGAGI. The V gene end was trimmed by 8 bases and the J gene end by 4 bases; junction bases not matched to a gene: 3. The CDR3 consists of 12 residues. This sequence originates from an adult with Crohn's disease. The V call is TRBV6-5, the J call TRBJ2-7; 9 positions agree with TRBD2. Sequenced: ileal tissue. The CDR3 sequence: CASASGAYEQYF. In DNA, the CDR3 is TGTGCCAGCGCTAGCGGGGCTTACGAGCAGTACTTC.